This T cell receptor (beta chain) was recorded in a study of T cells in Graves' hyperthyroidism and ophthalmopathy. Study conclusions and caveats: Blood also held most thyroid clonotypes expanded beyond 0.001.

Patients showing uncontrolled infection, other autoimmune disease, pregnancy or lactation were ineligible. Ahead of any ophthalmopathy symptoms, the blood sample was obtained at the first diagnosis of hyperthyroidism. The PBMCs were sourced from fresh peripheral blood (about 9.7 ml). The germline V gene has CDR1 MNHEY and CDR2 SMNVEV (reference sequence). The V end lost 1 base, the J end lost 2 bases, and 9 bases lay between the germline ends. This CDR3 has 15 residues. The investigators amplified TCR beta CDR3 regions from RNA transcripts. When the TCR CDR3 underwent first-round RT-PCR, the HTBI primer set was used. TCRdb processed the multiplex PCR reads anew with MiXCR; each CDR3 protein has one entry. Of around 300,000 distinct CDR3 sequences listed, more than 10% are singletons. Ten or more counts support this clonotype. Antigen: not known.

This TCR derives from a woman under 40 with Graves' hyperthyroidism that later progressed to Graves' ophthalmopathy. The chain is built from TRBV27 and TRBJ2-1; D remains unclear. Sample: blood. The CDR3: CASSLLQSPYNEQFF. The CDR3, as DNA: TGTGCCAGCAGTTTATTGCAGTCTCCCTACAATGAGCAGTTCTTC.